Below, one T cell receptor beta chain is given with its context. Its antigen is not known. The data are from a study of siplizumab effects on memory and regulatory T cells. Broader study findings: Suppression by proliferating Tregs derived from siplizumab cultures was not verified. There appeared to be greater diversity in naive T cells than in memory cells, and naive T cells seemed major contributors to the alloresponse. Naive or memory phenotype was unassignable for roughly 75-97% of proliferating CD4+ or CD8+ clones.

The germline CDR1 and CDR2 sequences are MNHNS and SASEGT. The CDR3 sequence is 13 residues long. The V gene end was trimmed by 6 bases and the J gene end by 8 bases; junction bases not matched to a gene: 0. Every sample had about 9.3 x 10^4 of its TCR templates assayed. Repertoires were generated with immunoSEQ multiplex PCR, while TCRdb's copy carries only in-frame clones and drops some. The sample lists approximately 82,000 clones; roughly 87% were seen once. This rearrangement joins TRBV6-1 to TRBJ2-1; 14 bases agree with TRBD2. The sequenced material came from Tregs sorted from blood. This receptor was obtained from a human donor in good health. CDR3 sequence: CASRTSGGDEQFF. Written as DNA, the CDR3 is TGTGCCAGCAGGACTAGCGGGGGGGATGAGCAGTTCTTC.